Included here is one T cell receptor (beta chain) sequence, with context. The sample comes from a study of control samples from healthy donors and cancer patients. The germline gives CDR1 LNHDA, CDR2 SQIVND (reference sequence). This CDR3 is 14 amino acids long. V was cut by 6 bases and J by 2 bases, with 11 bases left in between. TCRdb keeps only in-frame clones here, not all; method: immunoSEQ multiplex PCR. The repertoire consists of 170,000 or so clones, with about nine tenths occurring once and the leading ten covering around 2%. The receptor comes from a woman in her 40s in good health. V and J are TRBV19 and TRBJ1-5; D ambiguous. Material for sequencing was blood. The CDR3 sequence: CASRGSMGNQPQHF. For the CDR3, the DNA is TGTGCCAGTAGAGGGAGCATGGGCAATCAGCCCCAGCATTTT.